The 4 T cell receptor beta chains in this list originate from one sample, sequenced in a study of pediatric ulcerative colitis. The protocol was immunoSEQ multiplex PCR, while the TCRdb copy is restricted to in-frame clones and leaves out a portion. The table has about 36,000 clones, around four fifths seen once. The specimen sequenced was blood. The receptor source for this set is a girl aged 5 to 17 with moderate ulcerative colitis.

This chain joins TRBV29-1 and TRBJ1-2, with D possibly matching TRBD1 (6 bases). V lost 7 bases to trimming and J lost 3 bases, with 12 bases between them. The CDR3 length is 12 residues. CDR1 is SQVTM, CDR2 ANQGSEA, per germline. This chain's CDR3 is CSATGAYYGYTF. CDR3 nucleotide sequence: TGCAGCGCGACAGGCGCTTACTATGGCTACACCTTC.

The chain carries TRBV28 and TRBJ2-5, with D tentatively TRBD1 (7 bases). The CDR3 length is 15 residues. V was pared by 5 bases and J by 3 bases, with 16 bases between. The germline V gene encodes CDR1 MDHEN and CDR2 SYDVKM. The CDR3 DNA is TGTGCCAGCAGTAGGGGGGACAGACTAGAAGAGACCCAGTACTTC. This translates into CASSRGDRLEETQYF.

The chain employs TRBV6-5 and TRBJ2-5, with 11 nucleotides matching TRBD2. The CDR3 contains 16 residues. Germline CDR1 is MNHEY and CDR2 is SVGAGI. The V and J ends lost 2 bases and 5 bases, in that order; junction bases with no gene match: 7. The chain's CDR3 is CASSYPLAGGVETQYF. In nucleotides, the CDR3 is TGTGCCAGCAGTTACCCGCTAGCGGGGGGTGTGGAGACCCAGTACTTC.

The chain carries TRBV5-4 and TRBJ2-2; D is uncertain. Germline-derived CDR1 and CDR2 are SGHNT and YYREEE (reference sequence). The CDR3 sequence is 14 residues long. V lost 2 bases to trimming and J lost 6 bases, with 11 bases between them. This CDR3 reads CASSFQAQSGELFF. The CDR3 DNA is TGTGCCAGCAGCTTCCAGGCCCAATCCGGGGAGCTGTTTTTT.